The 22 T cell receptor beta chains listed next were all sequenced from one sample in a study of cytomegalovirus exposure and HLA in healthy donors. 60 Vbeta and 13 Jbeta primers were used in PCR. Libraries were prepared by immunoSEQ multiplex PCR; TCRdb keeps only in-frame clonotypes and omits some of them. Of some 130,000 clones in the sample, more than 65% are singletons; the top ten hold approximately 2.5%. Sequenced input: PBMCs. These receptors were collected from a man aged 50 to 60 in good health and CMV-seronegative.

This rearrangement joins TRBV10-3 to TRBJ2-1, with a tentative D call TRBD1 (5 bases). V was pared by 3 bases and J by 2 bases, with 17 bases between. This CDR3 has 17 residues. The germline gives CDR1 ENHRY, CDR2 SYGVKD. Here the CDR3 reads CAISDQGDTLAYNEQFF. The CDR3 DNA sequence: TGTGCCATCAGTGACCAAGGGGATACCCTCGCCTACAATGAGCAGTTCTTC.

V and J are TRBV21-1 and TRBJ2-5; the table's D call of TRBD2 was not tested on the DNA. TRBV21-1 is a listed pseudogene. The CDR3 sequence is 17 residues long. Here the CDR3 reads CASSKEWVAGHQETQYF. The CDR3 DNA reads TGTGCCAGCAGCAAAGAATGGGTAGCGGGGCACCAAGAGACCCAGTACTTC.

The chain couples TRBV29-1 to TRBJ2-5, with D maybe TRBD2 (7 bases). Trimming pared 6 bases from V and 4 bases from J, leaving 18 bases between. This CDR3 is built from 14 residues. Per germline, CDR1 SQVTM and CDR2 ANQGSEA. CDR3 sequence: CSVLGGGLGETQYF. The CDR3 DNA reads as TGCAGCGTCTTAGGGGGGGGCCTGGGAGAGACCCAGTACTTC.

The chain has TRBV11-1 and TRBJ1-1; 10 bases are shared with TRBD1. V was pared by 6 bases and J by 2 bases, with 12 bases of the junction left unmatched. Germline-derived CDR1 and CDR2 are SGHAT and FQDESV (reference sequence). This CDR3 spans 17 amino acids. The CDR3 bases are TGTGCCAGCAGACGAACAGGACAGGGGGGTTTTAACACTGAAGCTTTCTTT. Protein: CASRRTGQGGFNTEAFF.

This clone was seen once. This chain connects TRBV5-1 to TRBJ1-6, with D perhaps matching TRBD1 (6 bases). In germline, CDR1 is SGHRS, CDR2 YFSETQ. The CDR3 extends over 15 amino acids. V dropped 5 bases and J dropped 8 bases, with 17 bases sitting between them. This CDR3 reads CASRMAGTQHSPLHF. In DNA form, the CDR3 reads TGCGCCAGCAGAATGGCTGGGACACAACATTCACCCCTCCACTTT.

This clone was detected once. The chain carries TRBV29-1 and TRBJ1-2; D might be TRBD1 (5 bases). Germline-derived CDR1 and CDR2 are SQVTM and ANQGSEA. This CDR3 has 11 amino acids. V was cut by 7 bases and J by 8 bases, with 14 bases left in between. In nucleotides, the CDR3 is TGCAGCGCCTTGGACAATTTGGGCTACACCTTC. Translation gives CSALDNLGYTF.

The rearrangement uses TRBV6-6 and TRBJ1-2; weak D call: TRBD1 (5 bases). The V gene lost 2 bases and the J gene lost 1 base, with 11 bases spanning the gap. This CDR3 spans 15 amino acids. CDR1 and CDR2 (germline): MNHNY, SVGAGI (reference sequence). The CDR3 nucleotides are TGTGCCAGCAGTTACGGGGCTACGAATAACTATGGCTACACCTTC. Its translation is CASSYGATNNYGYTF.

This clone has only a few counts. The V gene is TRBV5-1, the J gene TRBJ2-7, with 11 bases aligning to TRBD2. The V segment lost 7 bases and the J segment 3 bases; nucleotides outside the gene matches: 15. Per germline, CDR1 SGHRS and CDR2 YFSETQ. The CDR3 loop spans 17 amino acids. Here the CDR3 DNA reads TGCGCCAGCGCAGACGGTAGGGGACTAGCGGTATTCTACGAGCAGTACTTC. The encoded protein is CASADGRGLAVFYEQYF.

V and J are TRBV19 and TRBJ1-5; TRBD1 agrees at 10 bases. The V and J ends lost 5 bases and 0 bases, in that order; junction bases with no gene match: 10. There are 18 residues in the CDR3. Germline V gene data show CDR1 as LNHDA and CDR2 as SQIVND (reference sequence). The CDR3: CASSAPGTGDYSNQPQHF. The CDR3 DNA sequence: TGTGCCAGTAGTGCTCCCGGGACAGGGGATTATAGCAATCAGCCCCAGCATTTT.

The count of this clone is one. The rearrangement joins TRBV30 to TRBJ2-5; D gene ambiguous. The CDR3 has 11 residues. V lost 2 bases and J 12 bases, leaving 13 bases between the germline ends. CDR1 is GTSNPN and CDR2 is SVGIG in the germline V gene (reference sequence). The CDR3 reads CAWSSLGSEYF. The DNA for the CDR3 is TGTGCCTGGAGTAGTCTAGGATCAGAGTACTTC.

The rearrangement uses TRBV9 and TRBJ1-1; maybe TRBD1 (6 bases). The ends were cut back, 7 bases at V and 1 base at J, with 14 bases in the middle. CDR1 and CDR2 (germline): SGDLS, YYNGEE. This CDR3 is 14 amino acids long. CDR3 nucleotides: TGTGCCAGCGGGAAGACGGGACAGAACACTGAAGCTTTCTTT. Protein product: CASGKTGQNTEAFF.

V is TRBV5-1 and J is TRBJ1-2; D gene ambiguous. Germline lookup yields CDR1 SGHRS and CDR2 YFSETQ. The CDR3 spans 13 residues. V lost 2 bases and J lost 4, with 9 bases in between. The CDR3 nucleotides are TGCGCCAGCAGCTTTGATAACAGCTATGGCTACACCTTC. This translates into CASSFDNSYGYTF.

This clone was observed a handful of times. CDR3 sequence reads: CASSGREGTEAFF. The CDR3 DNA reads as TGTGCCAGCAGTGGGAGGGAAGGGACTGAAGCTTTCTTT. V usage is TRBV6-6 and J usage is TRBJ1-1; D is ambiguous. The V gene lost 5 bases and the J gene lost 5 bases, with 12 bases spanning the gap. The CDR3 runs 13 residues. Germline V gives CDR1 MNHNY, CDR2 SVGAGI (reference sequence).

This sequence joins TRBV6-1 and TRBJ1-1; D ambiguous. This CDR3 contains 12 residues. Germline values: CDR1 MNHNS, CDR2 SASEGT. Trimming shortened V by 0 bases and J by 7 bases, and 6 bases separated the two germline ends. CDR3 amino acids: CASSEASSEAFF. CDR3 nucleotide sequence: TGTGCCAGCAGTGAAGCGTCTAGTGAAGCTTTCTTT.

The rearrangement joins TRBV5-4 to TRBJ2-5; 13 nucleotides match TRBD2. The germline CDR1 and CDR2 sequences are SGHNT and YYREEE (reference sequence). V lost 4 bases to trimming and J lost 5 bases; unmatched junction nucleotides: 14. The CDR3 loop spans 18 amino acids. CDR3: CASSLGLAGISTGETQYF. In DNA form, the CDR3 reads TGTGCCAGCAGCCTGGGACTAGCGGGGATCTCGACCGGGGAGACCCAGTACTTC.

CDR3: CAISESRGYGYTF. Here the CDR3 DNA reads TGTGCCATCAGTGAGAGTCGGGGATATGGCTACACCTTC. The genes are TRBV10-3 and TRBJ1-2; D not resolved. This CDR3 has 13 amino acids. CDR1 and CDR2 (germline): ENHRY, SYGVKD. Trimming stripped 2 bases from V and 5 bases from J, with 9 bases between.

The chain combines TRBV7-8 with TRBJ1-1, with a weak D call TRBD1 (5 bases). The germline gives CDR1 SGHVS, CDR2 FQNEAQ. V was clipped by 1 base and J by 1 base, with 7 bases between them. This CDR3 comprises 14 residues. The CDR3 is CASSLVTGNTEAFF. In DNA form, the CDR3 reads TGTGCCAGCAGCTTAGTAACAGGGAACACTGAAGCTTTCTTT.

V gene TRBV7-3 combines with J gene TRBJ1-2, with D perhaps TRBD1 (5 bases). In germline, CDR1 is SGHTA, CDR2 FQGTGA. Trimming removed 7 bases at V and 6 bases at J, with 15 bases between. CDR3 length: 13 amino acids. CDR3 DNA: TGTGCCAGCACGAGCAGGGCCATGGATGGCTACACCTTC. Its protein is CASTSRAMDGYTF.

The V gene is TRBV27, the J gene TRBJ2-1; D remains unclear. This CDR3 is 14 amino acids long. Deletions cut 6 bases from V and 4 bases from J, with 13 bases between. Per germline, CDR1 MNHEY and CDR2 SMNVEV (reference sequence). This CDR3 reads CASRPYSPYNEQFF. The CDR3 nucleotides are TGTGCCAGCAGGCCTTATAGCCCGTACAATGAGCAGTTCTTC.

The chain has TRBV7-2 and TRBJ2-3; TRBD1 is a possible D gene (6 bases). This CDR3 spans 14 amino acids. The germline V and J ends were trimmed by 2 bases and 2 bases, with 8 bases remaining between them. The germline gives CDR1 SGHTA, CDR2 FQGNSA. CDR3 protein: CASSLWTDTDTQYF. The CDR3, as DNA: TGTGCCAGCAGCTTATGGACAGACACAGATACGCAGTATTTT.

The genes are TRBV7-2 and TRBJ1-5; weak D call: TRBD1 (6 bases). Germline V gene lookup returns CDR1 SGHTA and CDR2 FQGNSA. V lost 3 bases and J 9 bases, leaving 15 bases between the germline ends. The CDR3 is 14 residues long. CDR3 nucleotide sequence: TGTGCCAGCAGCTTGTCAGGGGCCGCGACGCCCCAGCATTTT. It codes for CASSLSGAATPQHF.

This chain connects TRBV6-5 to TRBJ1-1, with 8 bases identical to TRBD1. Trimming cost V 3 bases and J 4 bases; bases outside gene matches: 1. The CDR3 length is 13 residues. The germline V gene encodes CDR1 MNHEY and CDR2 SVGAGI. In nucleotides, the CDR3 is TGTGCCAGCAGTTATGACAGGGGCACTGAAGCTTTCTTT. This gives the protein CASSYDRGTEAFF.